A single TCR beta chain is shown here with its context. These data come from a study of blood T cell repertoires in COVID-19. The CDR3 consists of 14 residues. The V and J ends lost 4 bases and 7 bases respectively, with 17 bases between them. Germline V gene data show CDR1 as MNHEY and CDR2 as SVGAGI. Data came from immunoSEQ multiplex PCR; TCRdb stores just in-frame clones and leaves some out. The sample records 110,000 or so clones, roughly 76% being singletons. This receptor was taken from a woman in her 70s with acute or convalescent COVID-19. The chain links TRBV6-5 to TRBJ2-7, with D tentatively TRBD2 (5 bases). Sequenced input: peripheral blood. As DNA, the CDR3 is TGTGCCAGCAGTTCAGCGGACCGCCCCGGGGAGCAGTACTTC. As protein: CASSSADRPGEQYF.